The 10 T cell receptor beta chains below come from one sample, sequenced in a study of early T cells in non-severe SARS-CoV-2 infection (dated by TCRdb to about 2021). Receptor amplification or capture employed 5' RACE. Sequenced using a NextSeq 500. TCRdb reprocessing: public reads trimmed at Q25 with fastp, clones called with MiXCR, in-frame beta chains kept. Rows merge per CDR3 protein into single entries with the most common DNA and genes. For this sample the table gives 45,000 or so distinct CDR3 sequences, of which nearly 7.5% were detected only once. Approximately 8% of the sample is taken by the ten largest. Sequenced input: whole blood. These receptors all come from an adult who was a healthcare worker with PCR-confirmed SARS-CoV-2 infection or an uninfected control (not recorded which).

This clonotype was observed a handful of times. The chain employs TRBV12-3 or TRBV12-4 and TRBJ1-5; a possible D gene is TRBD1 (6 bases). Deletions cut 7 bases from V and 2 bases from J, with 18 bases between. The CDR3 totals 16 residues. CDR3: CASTWGARGGNQPQHF. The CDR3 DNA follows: TGTGCCAGCACCTGGGGGGCGCGGGGCGGCAATCAGCCCCAGCATTTT.

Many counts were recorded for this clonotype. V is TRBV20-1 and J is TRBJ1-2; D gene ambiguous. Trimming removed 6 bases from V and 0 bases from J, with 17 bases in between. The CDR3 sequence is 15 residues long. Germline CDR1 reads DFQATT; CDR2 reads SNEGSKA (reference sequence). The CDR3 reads CSATDPPGANYGYTF. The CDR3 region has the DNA TGCAGTGCGACCGATCCGCCAGGTGCTAACTATGGCTACACCTTC.

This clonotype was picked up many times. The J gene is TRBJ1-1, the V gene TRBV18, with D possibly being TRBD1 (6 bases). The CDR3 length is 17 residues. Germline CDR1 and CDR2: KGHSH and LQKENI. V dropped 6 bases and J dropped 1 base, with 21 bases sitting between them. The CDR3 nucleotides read TGTGCCAGCTCGGTTCTGCCGACAGGTGAATCGAACACTGAAGCTTTCTTT. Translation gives CASSVLPTGESNTEAFF.

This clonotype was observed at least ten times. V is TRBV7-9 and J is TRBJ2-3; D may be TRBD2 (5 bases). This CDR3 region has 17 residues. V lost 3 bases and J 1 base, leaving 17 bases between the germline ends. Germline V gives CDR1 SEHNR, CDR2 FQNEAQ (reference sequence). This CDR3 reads CASSLGHEGEGTDTQYF. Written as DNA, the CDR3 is TGTGCCAGCAGCTTGGGCCATGAGGGTGAGGGCACAGATACGCAGTATTTT.

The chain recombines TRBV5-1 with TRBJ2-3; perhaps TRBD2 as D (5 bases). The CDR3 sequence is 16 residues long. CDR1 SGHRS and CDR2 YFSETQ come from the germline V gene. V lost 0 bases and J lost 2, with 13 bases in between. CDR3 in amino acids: CASSLEARGLTDTQYF. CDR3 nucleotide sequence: TGCGCCAGCAGCTTGGAAGCCAGAGGACTCACAGATACGCAGTATTTT.

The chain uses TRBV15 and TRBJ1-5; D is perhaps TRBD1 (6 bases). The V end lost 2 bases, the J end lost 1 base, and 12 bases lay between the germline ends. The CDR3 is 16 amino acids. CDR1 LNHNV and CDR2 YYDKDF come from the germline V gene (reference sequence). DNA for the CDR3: TGTGCCACCAGCAGACTACAGGGTAGGAGCAATCAGCCCCAGCATTTT. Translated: CATSRLQGRSNQPQHF.

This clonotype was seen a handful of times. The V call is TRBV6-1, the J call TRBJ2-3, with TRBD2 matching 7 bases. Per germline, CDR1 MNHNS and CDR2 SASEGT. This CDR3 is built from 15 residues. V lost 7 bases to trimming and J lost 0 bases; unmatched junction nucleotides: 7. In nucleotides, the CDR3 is TGTGCCAGCATTAAGCGGGGTTCTAGCACAGATACGCAGTATTTT. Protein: CASIKRGSSTDTQYF.

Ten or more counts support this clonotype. The DNA for the CDR3 is TGTGCCAGCAGCCAAGATATAAAGGGCCACGAGCAGTACTTC. Its translation: CASSQDIKGHEQYF. The chain recombines TRBV3-2 with TRBJ2-7; the D segment call TRBD2 is taken from the table without a DNA check. TRBV3-2 is marked as a pseudogene. CDR3 size: 14 residues.

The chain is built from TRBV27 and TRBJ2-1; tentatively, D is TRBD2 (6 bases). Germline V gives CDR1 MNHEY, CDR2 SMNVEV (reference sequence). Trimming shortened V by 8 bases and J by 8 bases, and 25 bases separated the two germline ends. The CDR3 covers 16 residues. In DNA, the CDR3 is TGTGCCAGCGCCCGGGGGACGGTGCGCTTTGTGGATGAGCAGTTCTTC. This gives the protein CASARGTVRFVDEQFF.

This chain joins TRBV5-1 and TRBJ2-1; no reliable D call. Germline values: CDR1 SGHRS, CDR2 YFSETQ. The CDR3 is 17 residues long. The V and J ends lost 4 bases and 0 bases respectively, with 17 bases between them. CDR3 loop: CASSRLSGPSSYNEQFF. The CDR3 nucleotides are TGCGCCAGCAGCCGCCTATCTGGGCCTAGCTCCTACAATGAGCAGTTCTTC.